The text below deals with one TCR beta chain. The antigen is undetermined. This sample was included in a study of blood T cells in healthy people across ages. After removal of 1 base from V and 7 bases from J, the junction contained 6 bases not matched to a gene. The germline V gene encodes CDR1 SGHAT and CDR2 FQNNGV. There are 15 residues in the CDR3. Study results and limitations: Naive T cell percentage and TCR beta diversity correlated strongly. Estimated diversity across one million T cells was deemed an underestimate.

The authors ran a second PCR of roughly 6 to 12 cycles using a sample-barcoded 5' primer and a J-beta primer mix. TCRdb re-called the 5' RACE reads through MiXCR, storing one row per CDR3 protein. The sample lists 600,000 to 800,000 distinct CDR3 sequences, around 52% seen once, with about 13% in the top ten. V usage is TRBV11-2 and J usage is TRBJ2-1, with TRBD2 matching over 8 bases. The material sequenced was blood. The TCR was taken from a woman older than 75 in good health. The CDR3 DNA reads as TGTGCCAGCAGCTTAGCGGCCCGGGGGGGGAATGAGCAGTTCTTC. This gives the protein CASSLAARGGNEQFF.